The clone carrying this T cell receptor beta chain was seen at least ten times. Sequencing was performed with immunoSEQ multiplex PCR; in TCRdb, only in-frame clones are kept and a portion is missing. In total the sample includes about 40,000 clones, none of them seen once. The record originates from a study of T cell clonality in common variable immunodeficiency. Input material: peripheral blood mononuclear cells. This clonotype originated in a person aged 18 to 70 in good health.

The sequenced part of the CDR3 DNA is TGTGCCAGCAGCCGGGACAGGGGTGCCGGGGAG. As protein: CASSRDRGAGE. The CDR3 in its entirety is CASSRDRGAGELFF. The J gene is TRBJ2-2, the V gene TRBV11-2; 10 bases map to TRBD1. The read ends 3 residues shy of where the CDR3 ends; the end is completed using the germline J gene. Trimming took 5 bases from V and 6 from J; bases not matched to a gene: 3. The CDR3 length is 14 residues. Per the germline V gene, CDR1 is SGHAT and CDR2 is FQNNGV.